The sample holds many counts of the clone carrying this T cell receptor beta chain. The target antigen is unknown. TCRdb called the reads again in MiXCR, with one record for every CDR3 protein. Of hundreds of thousands of distinct CDR3 sequences in the sample, 25% to 35% were seen once. Germline loops: CDR1 SGHVS, CDR2 FQNEAQ. The CDR3 has 15 residues. After removal of 8 bases from V and 0 bases from J, the junction contained 6 bases not matched to a gene. This entry comes from a study of T cell repertoires in cytomegalovirus infection. Study overall: Indications of both CMV infection and matching HLA type were provided by public TCR beta signatures.

Study-wide points: Dominating the ex vivo response were TCR beta clonotypes that were CMV-specific and HLA-C-restricted.

This chain links TRBV7-8 with TRBJ2-3, with 9 positions matching TRBD2. Sequenced material: cultured PBMCs, taken from culture after CMV antigen stimulation. This TCR derives from a human donor in good health (CMV status not recorded). Some clones in this sample may be carry-over from other donors' samples. The CDR3 sequence is CASGLLAGSTDTQYF. The CDR3 bases are TGTGCCAGCGGCCTACTAGCGGGTAGCACAGATACGCAGTATTTT.